Listed below are T cell receptor beta chains from one sample, sequenced in a study of blood T cell repertoires in COVID-19. Sequenced by immunoSEQ multiplex PCR; TCRdb stores in-frame clones only, minus some. This table has 250,000 to 350,000 clones, 80% to 85% appearing once. Material: peripheral blood. All receptors derive from a person between 70 and 80 years old with COVID-19, enrolled during active disease. Each CDR3 is given with its conserved first and last residue. The order of the fields is CDR3 length, V gene, clone size, D gene, J gene, CDR3 DNA, CDR3 protein. A D gene is named only where the DNA matches it firmly. The size field is filled for only some rows; it gives once, few, many or a size class.

15	TRBV19	NA	TRBD1	TRBJ2-3	TGTGCCAGTAGTATTACAGGGGGCATCACAGATACGCAGTATTTT	CASSITGGITDTQYF
16	TRBV6-2/TRBV6-3	NA	TRBD1	TRBJ1-2	TGTGCCAGCATCCCGGGACAGGGGCCGCTCCTCTATGGCTACACCTTC	CASIPGQGPLLYGYTF
15	TRBV5-4	NA	NA	TRBJ2-5	TGTGCCAGCAGCTTGGGGCAGGGCGAAGGAGAGACCCAGTACTTC	CASSLGQGEGETQYF
13	TRBV7-2	NA	NA	TRBJ2-5	TGTGCCAGCAATCAGGGGCGTGGGGAGACCCAGTACTTC	CASNQGRGETQYF
16	TRBV9	once	NA	TRBJ2-2	TGTGCCAGCAGCGTAGCTTCCAGGGGATACGCCGGGGAGCTGTTTTTT	CASSVASRGYAGELFF
16	TRBV28	NA	TRBD2	TRBJ2-5	TGTGCCAGCAGTAACGATCGTTGGGGGGGGCAAGAGACCCAGTACTTC	CASSNDRWGGQETQYF
15	TRBV7-3	NA	TRBD1	TRBJ1-6	TGTGCCAGCAGCTTATCGGGACAGGGTAATTCACCCCTCCACTTT	CASSLSGQGNSPLHF
16	TRBV7-2	NA	TRBD1	TRBJ1-6	TGTGCCAGCAGCTCGCGGGGGACAGGGGTGGATTCACCCCTCCACTTT	CASSSRGTGVDSPLHF
13	TRBV5-5	NA	NA	TRBJ2-5	TGTGCCAGCAGCTTGGCCTTATCGGAGACCCAGTACTTC	CASSLALSETQYF
12	TRBV3-1/TRBV3-2	NA	NA	TRBJ1-1	TGTGCCAGCAGCCGCGAACAGGGACCCGCTTTCTTT	CASSREQGPAFF
16	TRBV12-2	NA	NA	TRBJ1-5	TGTGCAAGTCGTTTGTCAGACAGGACAAGCAATCAGCCCCAGCATTTT	CASRLSDRTSNQPQHF
14	TRBV3-1/TRBV3-2	NA	NA	TRBJ1-2	TGTGCCAGCAGCCAATTGTCGGGGAAGGCGGGCTACACCTTC	CASSQLSGKAGYTF
15	TRBV29-1	NA	TRBD1	TRBJ2-5	TGCAGCGTTGAGCCCGGGACAGGGGGCCAGGAGACCCAGTACTTC	CSVEPGTGGQETQYF
15	TRBV9	NA	NA	TRBJ1-5	TGTGCCAGCAGTACCTCAGGGTTATACAATCAGCCCCAGCATTTT	CASSTSGLYNQPQHF
15	TRBV29-1	NA	TRBD2	TRBJ2-5	TGCAGCGTTGAGGGGCTAGCGGGGGGCGAAGAGACCCAGTACTTC	CSVEGLAGGEETQYF
12	TRBV28	NA	NA	TRBJ2-5	TGTGCCAGCAGTTTCGCGACAGTGGCCCAGTACTTC	CASSFATVAQYF
14	TRBV6-2/TRBV6-3	NA	NA	TRBJ1-2	TGTGCCAGCAGACCTTCCGACAGGCTCTATGGCTACACCTTC	CASRPSDRLYGYTF
13	TRBV28	NA	TRBD1	TRBJ1-2	TGTGCCAGCAGGACAGGGGGAAACTATGGCTACACCTTC	CASRTGGNYGYTF
14	TRBV6-6	NA	NA	TRBJ1-4	TGTGCCAGCAGTTACGCGGGGGATTGGGAAAAACTGTTTTTT	CASSYAGDWEKLFF
16	TRBV27	NA	TRBD1	TRBJ1-2	TGTGCCAGCAGTCCCCACGACAGGGCTTATAACTATGGCTACACCTTC	CASSPHDRAYNYGYTF
12	TRBV5-1	once	NA	TRBJ2-5	TGCGCCAGCAGCTTGGCCGGGGAGACCCAGTACTTC	CASSLAGETQYF
14	TRBV27	once	TRBD1	TRBJ1-3	TGTGCCAGCAGGGCGACAGGGACTGGAAACACCATATATTTT	CASRATGTGNTIYF
13	TRBV7-2	few	TRBD2	TRBJ2-1	TGTGCCAGCAGCTTCCTAGCGGGATTTGAGCAGTTCTTC	CASSFLAGFEQFF
15	TRBV5-1	NA	TRBD1	TRBJ2-4	TGCGCCAGCAGCTTACAGGGGGAAAGGAGAGACATTCAGTACTTC	CASSLQGERRDIQYF
15	TRBV18	NA	TRBD2	TRBJ2-7	TGTGCCAGCTCAGGGACTAGCGGGGGGTCCTACGAGCAGTACTTC	CASSGTSGGSYEQYF
15	TRBV9	once	NA	TRBJ2-7	TGTGCCAGCAGCGTAGCAGGGGTCGAGGGGTTCGAGCAGTACTTC	CASSVAGVEGFEQYF
16	TRBV11-2	once	NA	TRBJ2-3	TGTGCCAGCAGCGGGATGACGGGAGCTTGGGCAGATACGCAGTATTTT	CASSGMTGAWADTQYF
14	TRBV6-5	few	NA	TRBJ2-1	TGTGCCAGCAGCCCGAAGACAGGAACCAATGAGCAGTTCTTC	CASSPKTGTNEQFF
18	TRBV11-3	NA	TRBD2	TRBJ2-6	TGTGCCAGCTCCAAATCCCTTAGCGGGGGCTCTGGGGCCAACGTCCTGACTTTC	CASSKSLSGGSGANVLTF
17	TRBV3-1/TRBV3-2	NA	NA	TRBJ1-5	TGTGCCAGCAGCATATCCCTGGCGGGGGGTGACAATCAGCCCCAGCATTTT	CASSISLAGGDNQPQHF
15	TRBV6-1	once	NA	TRBJ1-1	TGTGCCAGCAGTGAAGGCTGGGCCCTGAACACTGAAGCTTTCTTT	CASSEGWALNTEAFF
14	TRBV20-1	NA	TRBD1	TRBJ2-7	TGCAGTGCTAGTGTCGGGACAGGAGTCTACGAGCAGTACTTC	CSASVGTGVYEQYF
14	TRBV18	NA	NA	TRBJ1-5	TGTGCCAGCTCACCATTACTTAGCAATCAGCCCCAGCATTTT	CASSPLLSNQPQHF
13	TRBV19	NA	NA	TRBJ1-5	TGTGCCAGTGGAGACAGTATCAATCAGCCCCAGCATTTT	CASGDSINQPQHF
17	TRBV7-3	NA	NA	TRBJ2-3	TGTGCCAGCAGCCCTTCTTTGCGGACTGGGCTTGGGGATACGCAGTATTTT	CASSPSLRTGLGDTQYF
15	TRBV4-1	few	TRBD1	TRBJ1-2	TGCGCCAGCAGCCAATCGACAGGGGTTGGCTATGGCTACACCTTC	CASSQSTGVGYGYTF
15	TRBV6-2/TRBV6-3	NA	TRBD2	TRBJ2-1	TGTGCCAGCAGTCCCACTAGCGGGGGGGCCAGTGAGCAGTTCTTC	CASSPTSGGASEQFF